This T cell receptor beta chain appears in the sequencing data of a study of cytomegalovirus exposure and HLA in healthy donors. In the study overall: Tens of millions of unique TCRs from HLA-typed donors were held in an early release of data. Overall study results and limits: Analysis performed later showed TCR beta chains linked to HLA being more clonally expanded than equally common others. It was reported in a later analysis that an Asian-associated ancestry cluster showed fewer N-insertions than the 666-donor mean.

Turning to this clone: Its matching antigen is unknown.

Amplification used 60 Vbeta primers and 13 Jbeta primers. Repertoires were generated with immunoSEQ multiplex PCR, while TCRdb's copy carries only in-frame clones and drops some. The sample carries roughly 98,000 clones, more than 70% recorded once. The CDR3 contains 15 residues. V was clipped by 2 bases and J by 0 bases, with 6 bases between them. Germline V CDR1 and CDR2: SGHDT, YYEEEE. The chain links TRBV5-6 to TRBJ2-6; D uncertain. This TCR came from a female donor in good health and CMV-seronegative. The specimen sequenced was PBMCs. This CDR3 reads CASSFLPSGANVLTF. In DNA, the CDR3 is TGTGCCAGCAGCTTCCTTCCCTCTGGGGCCAACGTCCTGACTTTC. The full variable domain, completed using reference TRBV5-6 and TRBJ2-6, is DAGVTQSPTHLIKTRGQQVTLRCSPKSGHDTVSWYQQALGQGPQFIFQYYEEEERQRGNFPDRFSGHQFPNYSSELNVNALLLGDSALYLCASSFLPSGANVLTFGAGSRLTVL.